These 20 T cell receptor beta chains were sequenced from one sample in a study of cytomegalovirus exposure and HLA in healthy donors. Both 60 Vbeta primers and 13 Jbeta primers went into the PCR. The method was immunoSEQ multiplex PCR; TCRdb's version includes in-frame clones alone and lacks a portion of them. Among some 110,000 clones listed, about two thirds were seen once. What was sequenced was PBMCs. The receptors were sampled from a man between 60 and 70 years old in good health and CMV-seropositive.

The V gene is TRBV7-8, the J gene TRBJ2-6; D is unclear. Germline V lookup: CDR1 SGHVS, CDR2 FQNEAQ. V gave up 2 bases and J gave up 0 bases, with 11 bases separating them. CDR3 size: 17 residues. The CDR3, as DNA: TGTGCCAGCAGCTTATTACAGCCGAACTCTGGGGCCAACGTCCTGACTTTC. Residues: CASSLLQPNSGANVLTF.

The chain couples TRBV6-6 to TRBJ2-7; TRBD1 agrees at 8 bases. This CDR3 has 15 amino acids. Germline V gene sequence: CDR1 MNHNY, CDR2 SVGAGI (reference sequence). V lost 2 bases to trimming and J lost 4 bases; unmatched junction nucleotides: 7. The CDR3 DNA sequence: TGTGCCAGCAGTTACGTGGACAGGGACTTTTACGAGCAGTACTTC. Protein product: CASSYVDRDFYEQYF.

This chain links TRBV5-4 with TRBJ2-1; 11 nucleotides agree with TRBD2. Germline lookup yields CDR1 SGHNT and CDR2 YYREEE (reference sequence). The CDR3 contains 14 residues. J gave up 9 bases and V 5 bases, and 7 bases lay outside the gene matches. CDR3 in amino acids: CASRLAGGRGEQFF. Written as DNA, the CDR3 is TGTGCCAGCAGGTTAGCGGGGGGGCGCGGTGAGCAGTTCTTC.

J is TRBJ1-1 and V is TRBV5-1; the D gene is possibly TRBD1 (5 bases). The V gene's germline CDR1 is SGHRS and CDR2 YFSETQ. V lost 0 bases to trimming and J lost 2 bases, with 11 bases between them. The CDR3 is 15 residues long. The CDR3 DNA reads TGCGCCAGCAGCTTGGAGCCAGGGATAAACACTGAAGCTTTCTTT. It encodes CASSLEPGINTEAFF.

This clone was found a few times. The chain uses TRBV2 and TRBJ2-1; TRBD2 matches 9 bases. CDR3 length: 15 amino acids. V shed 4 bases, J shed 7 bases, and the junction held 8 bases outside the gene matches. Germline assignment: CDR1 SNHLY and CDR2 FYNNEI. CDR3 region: CASSVGGGARNEQFF. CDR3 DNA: TGTGCCAGCAGTGTAGGCGGGGGGGCTCGGAATGAGCAGTTCTTC.

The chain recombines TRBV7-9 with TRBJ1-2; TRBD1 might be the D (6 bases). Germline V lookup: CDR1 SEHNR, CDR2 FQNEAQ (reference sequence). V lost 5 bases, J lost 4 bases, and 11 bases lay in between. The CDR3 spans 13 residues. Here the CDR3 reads CASSEGQFYGYTF. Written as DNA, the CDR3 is TGTGCCAGCAGCGAAGGACAGTTCTATGGCTACACCTTC. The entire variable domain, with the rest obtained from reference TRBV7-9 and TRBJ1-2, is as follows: DTGVSQNPRHKITKRGQNVTFRCDPISEHNRLYWYRQTLGQGPEFLTYFQNEAQLEKSRLLSDRFSAERPKGSFSTLEIQRTEQGDSAMYLCASSEGQFYGYTFGSGTRLTVV.

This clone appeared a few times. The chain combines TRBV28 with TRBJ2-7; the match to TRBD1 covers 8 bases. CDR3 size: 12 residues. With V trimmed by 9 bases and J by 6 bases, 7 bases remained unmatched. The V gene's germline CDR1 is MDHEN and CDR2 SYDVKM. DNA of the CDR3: TGTGCCAGTCGGACAGGGAGGTCCGAGCAGTACTTC. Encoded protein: CASRTGRSEQYF. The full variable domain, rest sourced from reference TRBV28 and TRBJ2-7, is DVKVTQSSRYLVKRTGEKVFLECVQDMDHENMFWYRQDPGLGLRLIYFSYDVKMKEKGDIPEGYSVSREKKERFSLILESASTNQTSMYLCASRTGRSEQYFGPGTRLTVT.

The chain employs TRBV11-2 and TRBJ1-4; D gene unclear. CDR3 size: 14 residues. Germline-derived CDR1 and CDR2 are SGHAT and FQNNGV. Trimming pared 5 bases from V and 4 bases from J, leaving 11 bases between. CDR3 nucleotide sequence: TGTGCCAGCAGCCCACGGTTTATTAATGAAAAACTGTTTTTT. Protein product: CASSPRFINEKLFF.

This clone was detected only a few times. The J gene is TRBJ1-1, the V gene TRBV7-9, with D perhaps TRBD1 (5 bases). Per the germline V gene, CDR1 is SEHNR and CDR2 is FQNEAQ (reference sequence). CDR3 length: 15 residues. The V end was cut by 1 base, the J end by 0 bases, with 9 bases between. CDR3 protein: CASSLGLRVNTEAFF. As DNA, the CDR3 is TGTGCCAGCAGCTTAGGTCTCAGGGTGAACACTGAAGCTTTCTTT.

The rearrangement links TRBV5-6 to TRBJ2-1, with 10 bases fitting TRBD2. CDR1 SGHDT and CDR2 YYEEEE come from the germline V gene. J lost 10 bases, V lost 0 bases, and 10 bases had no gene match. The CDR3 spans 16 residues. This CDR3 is CASSLADSGGRGEQFF. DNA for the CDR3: TGTGCCAGCAGCTTGGCCGATAGCGGGGGGCGAGGGGAGCAGTTCTTC.

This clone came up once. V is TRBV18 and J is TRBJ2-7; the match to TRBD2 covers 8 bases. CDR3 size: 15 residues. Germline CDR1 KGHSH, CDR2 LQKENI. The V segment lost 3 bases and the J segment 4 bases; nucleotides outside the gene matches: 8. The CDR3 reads CASSPSSGGDYEQYF. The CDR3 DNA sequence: TGTGCCAGCTCACCGAGCAGCGGGGGCGATTACGAGCAGTACTTC.

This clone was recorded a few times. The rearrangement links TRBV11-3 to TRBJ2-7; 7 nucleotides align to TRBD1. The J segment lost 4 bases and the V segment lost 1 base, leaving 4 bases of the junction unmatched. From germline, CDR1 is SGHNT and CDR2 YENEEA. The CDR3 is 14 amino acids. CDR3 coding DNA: TGTGCCAGCAGCTTAGTTGGGACAGATTACGAGCAGTACTTC. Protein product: CASSLVGTDYEQYF.

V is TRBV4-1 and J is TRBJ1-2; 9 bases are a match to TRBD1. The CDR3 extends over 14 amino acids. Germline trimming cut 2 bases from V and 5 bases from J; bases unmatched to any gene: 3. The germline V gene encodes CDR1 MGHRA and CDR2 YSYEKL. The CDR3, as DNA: TGCGCCAGCAGCCAACCGACAGGGGGGTATGGCTACACCTTC. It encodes CASSQPTGGYGYTF.

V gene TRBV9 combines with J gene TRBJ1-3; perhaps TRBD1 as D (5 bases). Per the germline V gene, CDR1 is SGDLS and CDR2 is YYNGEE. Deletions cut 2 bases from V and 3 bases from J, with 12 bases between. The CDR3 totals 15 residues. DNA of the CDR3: TGTGCCAGCAGCGTCGTGGGAGGGGTTGGAAACACCATATATTTT. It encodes CASSVVGGVGNTIYF. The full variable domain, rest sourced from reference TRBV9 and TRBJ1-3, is DSGVTQTPKHLITATGQRVTLRCSPRSGDLSVYWYQQSLDQGLQFLIQYYNGEERAKGNILERFSAQQFPDLHSELNLSSLELGDSALYFCASSVVGGVGNTIYFGEGSWLTVV.

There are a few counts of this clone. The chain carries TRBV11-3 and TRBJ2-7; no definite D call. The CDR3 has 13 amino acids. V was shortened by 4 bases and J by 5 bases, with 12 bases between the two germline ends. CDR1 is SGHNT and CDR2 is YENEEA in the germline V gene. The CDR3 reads CASSYPGSHEQYF. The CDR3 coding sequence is TGTGCCAGCAGCTACCCGGGTTCACACGAGCAGTACTTC.

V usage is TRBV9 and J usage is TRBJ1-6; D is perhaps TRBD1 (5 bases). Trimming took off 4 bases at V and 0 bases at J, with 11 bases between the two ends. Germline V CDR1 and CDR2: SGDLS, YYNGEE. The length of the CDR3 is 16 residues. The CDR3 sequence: CASSPRGSSYNSPLHF. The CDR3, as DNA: TGTGCCAGCAGCCCCCGGGGGAGCTCCTATAATTCACCCCTCCACTTT. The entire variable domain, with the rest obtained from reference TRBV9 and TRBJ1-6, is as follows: DSGVTQTPKHLITATGQRVTLRCSPRSGDLSVYWYQQSLDQGLQFLIQYYNGEERAKGNILERFSAQQFPDLHSELNLSSLELGDSALYFCASSPRGSSYNSPLHFGNGTRLTVT.

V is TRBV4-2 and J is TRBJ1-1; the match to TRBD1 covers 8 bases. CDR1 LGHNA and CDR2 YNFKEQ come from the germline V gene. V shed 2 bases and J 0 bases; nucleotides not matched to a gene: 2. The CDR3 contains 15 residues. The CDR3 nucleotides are TGTGCCAGCAGCCAACAGGGGGCAATGAACACTGAAGCTTTCTTT. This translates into CASSQQGAMNTEAFF.

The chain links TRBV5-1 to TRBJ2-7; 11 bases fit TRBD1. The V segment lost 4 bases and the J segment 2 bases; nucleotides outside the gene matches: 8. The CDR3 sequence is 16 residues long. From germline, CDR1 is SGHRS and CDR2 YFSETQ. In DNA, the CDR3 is TGCGCCAGCAGCACCATAGGACAGGGGGCGACCTACGAGCAGTACTTC. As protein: CASSTIGQGATYEQYF.

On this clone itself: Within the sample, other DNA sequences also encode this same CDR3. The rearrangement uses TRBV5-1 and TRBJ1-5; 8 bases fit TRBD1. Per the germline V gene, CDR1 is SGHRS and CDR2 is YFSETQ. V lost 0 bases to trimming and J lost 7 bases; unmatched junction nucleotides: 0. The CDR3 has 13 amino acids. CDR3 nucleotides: TGCGCCAGCAGCTTGGACAGGGGGCAGCCCCAGCATTTT. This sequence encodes CASSLDRGQPQHF.

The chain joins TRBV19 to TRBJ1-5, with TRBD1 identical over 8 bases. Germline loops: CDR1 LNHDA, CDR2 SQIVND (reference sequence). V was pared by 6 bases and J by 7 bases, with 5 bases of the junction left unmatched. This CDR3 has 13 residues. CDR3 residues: CASSGQGGQPQHF. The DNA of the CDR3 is TGTGCCAGTAGCGGACAGGGTGGGCAGCCCCAGCATTTT.